Each of the 28 T cell receptor beta chains below was sequenced from the same sample in a study of T cell responses to AZD1222 COVID-19 vaccine. Profiling relied on immunoSEQ multiplex PCR, and the TCRdb table lists in-frame clones only, not all of them. This sample has some 130,000 clones; roughly 84% occur once, and the top ten carry approximately 4%. The sequences come from peripheral blood, collected on day 0 of AZD1222 vaccination. These receptors were collected from an adult in good health.

The gene calls are TRBV12-3 or TRBV12-4 and TRBJ1-1; D uncertain. Trimming shortened V by 3 bases and J by 0 bases, and 5 bases separated the two germline ends. The CDR3 totals 13 residues. For the CDR3, the DNA is TGTGCCAGCAGTTTCAAGCTGAACACTGAAGCTTTCTTT. Its translation is CASSFKLNTEAFF.

This clone was seen only once. V is TRBV5-1 and J is TRBJ2-2, with D possibly matching TRBD1 (6 bases). Trimming pared 7 bases from V and 4 bases from J, leaving 17 bases between. This CDR3 is built from 15 residues. Germline assignment: CDR1 SGHRS and CDR2 YFSETQ. In DNA, the CDR3 is TGCGCCAGCGCGCGCATGGTAGGGGGCACCGGGGAGCTGTTTTTT. Its protein is CASARMVGGTGELFF.

This clone was recorded a few times. The CDR3 loop is CASSGEGGSGNTIYF. The CDR3 DNA reads TGTGCCAGCAGCGGGGAGGGAGGATCTGGAAACACCATATATTTT. The chain employs TRBV9 and TRBJ1-3; no definite D call. Trimming removed 3 bases from V and 1 base from J, with 11 bases in between. Germline CDR1 and CDR2: SGDLS and YYNGEE. The CDR3 is made up of 15 amino acids.

This chain joins TRBV7-9 and TRBJ2-5, with a possible D match to TRBD1 (5 bases). Looked up from germline, CDR1 is SEHNR and CDR2 is FQNEAQ (reference sequence). The CDR3 extends over 14 amino acids. With 5 bases removed from V and 2 bases from J, the gap between germline ends came to 12 bases. CDR3 bases: TGTGCCAGCAGCGCATTGGACACTCAAGAGACCCAGTACTTC. It yields the protein CASSALDTQETQYF.

This clone occurred once. The chain carries TRBV5-1 and TRBJ2-3; D unresolved. Per the germline V gene, CDR1 is SGHRS and CDR2 is YFSETQ. Trimming took 7 bases from V and 6 from J, leaving 12 bases between them. This CDR3 contains 12 residues. In DNA form, the CDR3 reads TGCGCCAGCGCGAATCCTCCTGATACGCAGTATTTT. Amino acid sequence: CASANPPDTQYF.

As DNA, the CDR3 is TGTGCCAGCAGTTACTCGATATGGGGGCGAGGGACTGAAGCTTTCTTT. Encoded protein: CASSYSIWGRGTEAFF. The genes are TRBV6-5 and TRBJ1-1; possibly TRBD1 for D (6 bases). V was trimmed by 0 bases and J by 5 bases, leaving 16 bases between them. Germline V gene lookup returns CDR1 MNHEY and CDR2 SVGAGI. This CDR3 is 16 amino acids long.

V usage is TRBV5-1 and J usage is TRBJ2-1; 10 positions agree with TRBD2. The CDR3 runs 15 residues. V was clipped by 5 bases and J by 6 bases; unmatched bases: 8. Germline V lookup: CDR1 SGHRS, CDR2 YFSETQ. Written as DNA, the CDR3 is TGCGCCAGCAGTTTCTTAGCGGGGGGCCCCAATGAGCAGTTCTTC. This codes for CASSFLAGGPNEQFF.

This clone was recorded once. The V and J genes are TRBV6-5 and TRBJ2-7, with 10 bases lining up with TRBD2. Losses at the gene ends were 7 bases for V and 3 bases for J; bases not matched to a gene: 6. This CDR3 region has 14 residues. Germline values: CDR1 MNHEY, CDR2 SVGAGI. CDR3 DNA sequence: TGTGCCAGCAAGGTCGGGACTAGCGTCTACGAGCAGTACTTC. Translating it yields CASKVGTSVYEQYF.

This chain uses TRBV6-5 with TRBJ2-7; 8 positions agree with TRBD1. CDR3 length equals 13 residues. V shed 2 bases, J shed 6 bases, and the junction held 3 bases outside the gene matches. Germline V gives CDR1 MNHEY, CDR2 SVGAGI. The CDR3: CASSYQGQAEQYF. The CDR3 DNA reads as TGTGCCAGCAGTTACCAGGGACAGGCCGAGCAGTACTTC.

For the CDR3, the DNA is TGTGCCAGCAGCCTAAGGAGGGTTGGCTACACCTTC. Amino acids: CASSLRRVGYTF. The gene calls are TRBV14 and TRBJ1-2, with D hard to call. The CDR3 spans 12 residues. The germline V gene encodes CDR1 SGHDN and CDR2 FVKESK. Trimming stripped 4 bases from V and 7 bases from J, with 10 bases between.

This chain connects TRBV14 to TRBJ1-6; no firm D call. The CDR3 spans 13 residues. The V end lost 2 bases, the J end lost 5 bases, and 4 bases lay between the germline ends. From germline, CDR1 is SGHDN and CDR2 FVKESK. The CDR3 region has the DNA TGTGCCAGCAGCCAAAACCATAATTCACCCCTCCACTTT. Protein product: CASSQNHNSPLHF.

V usage is TRBV7-9 and J usage is TRBJ1-5; D unclear. V was clipped by 5 bases and J by 4 bases, with 12 bases between them. The CDR3 has 14 amino acids. Germline CDR1 SEHNR, CDR2 FQNEAQ (reference sequence). CDR3 nucleotides: TGTGCCAGCAGCCCTGCCCAGGAAAATCAGCCCCAGCATTTT. Protein: CASSPAQENQPQHF.

The gene calls are TRBV6-1 and TRBJ1-6, with 8 bases that match TRBD1. Germline CDR1 is MNHNS and CDR2 is SASEGT. Germline trimming cut 3 bases from V and 6 bases from J; bases unmatched to any gene: 7. This CDR3 is built from 16 residues. This CDR3 reads CASSDLPGGGNSPLHF. The CDR3 DNA follows: TGTGCCAGCAGTGATCTTCCAGGGGGCGGTAATTCACCCCTCCACTTT.

The chain recombines TRBV3-1 (or the pseudogene TRBV3-2) with TRBJ2-1; no definite D call. CDR1 is LGHDT and CDR2 is YNNKEL in the germline V gene (reference sequence). This CDR3 is built from 11 residues. Deletions cut 2 bases from V and 9 bases from J, with 5 bases between. CDR3 residues: CASSQSVEQFF. CDR3 DNA sequence: TGTGCCAGCAGCCAATCGGTTGAGCAGTTCTTC.

The rearrangement links TRBV7-9 to TRBJ1-2, with D unresolved. The CDR3 consists of 13 residues. With 3 bases removed from V and 6 bases from J, the gap between germline ends came to 11 bases. The germline V gene encodes CDR1 SEHNR and CDR2 FQNEAQ (reference sequence). Here the CDR3 DNA reads TGTGCCAGCAGCTTTGTGGAATCCGATGGCTACACCTTC. This gives the protein CASSFVESDGYTF.

The chain is built from TRBV5-5 and TRBJ1-6, with a possible D match to TRBD1 (6 bases). The germline V gene has CDR1 SGHKS and CDR2 YYEKEE (reference sequence). Trimming removed 4 bases at V and 6 bases at J, with 14 bases between. CDR3 length equals 15 residues. CDR3 in DNA: TGTGCCAGCAGCCCGCGGGGGGCAAGTAATTCACCCCTCCACTTT. Encoded protein: CASSPRGASNSPLHF. Combining the CDR3 with reference TRBV5-5 and TRBJ1-6 gives the whole variable domain DAGVTQSPTHLIKTRGQQVTLRCSPISGHKSVSWYQQVLGQGPQFIFQYYEKEERGRGNFPDRFSARQFPNYSSELNVNALLLGDSALYLCASSPRGASNSPLHFGNGTRLTVT.

The CDR3 DNA reads as TGTGCCAGCAGCGCTCAGGAAACTGAAGCTTTCTTT. Its translation is CASSAQETEAFF. The V call is TRBV7-9, the J call TRBJ1-1; D call uncertain. Germline V lookup: CDR1 SEHNR, CDR2 FQNEAQ (reference sequence). The germline V and J ends were trimmed by 5 bases and 5 bases, with 9 bases remaining between them. CDR3 size: 12 residues.

Comments on this clone: This specimen includes other DNA sequences encoding the same CDR3. The genes are TRBV11-2 and TRBJ2-5; D gene uncertain. The germline CDR1 and CDR2 sequences are SGHAT and FQNNGV. V gave up 5 bases and J gave up 1 base, with 8 bases separating them. The CDR3 has 13 amino acids. The CDR3 region has the DNA TGTGCCAGCAGCCTAACGATCCAAGAGACCCAGTACTTC. It is translated as CASSLTIQETQYF.

The J gene is TRBJ2-3, the V gene TRBV5-4; no definite D call. The V end was cut by 4 bases, the J end by 0 bases, with 9 bases between. The CDR3 totals 14 residues. Per the germline V gene, CDR1 is SGHNT and CDR2 is YYREEE (reference sequence). The chain's CDR3 is CASSPDVSTDTQYF. The CDR3 bases are TGTGCCAGCAGCCCCGACGTAAGCACAGATACGCAGTATTTT.

The chain is built from TRBV5-6 and TRBJ1-5; 10 nucleotides agree with TRBD1. Germline CDR1 reads SGHDT; CDR2 reads YYEEEE. The V gene end was trimmed by 2 bases and the J gene end by 7 bases; junction bases not matched to a gene: 9. The CDR3 runs to 16 residues. The CDR3 DNA reads TGTGCCAGCAGCTTCATGGACAGGGGGTCGGGGCAGCCCCAGCATTTT. Protein product: CASSFMDRGSGQPQHF.

This clone showed up just a few times. CDR3 coding DNA: TGCGCCAGCAGCCCTCGAGGACGGGGCACTGAAGCTTTCTTT. The encoded protein is CASSPRGRGTEAFF. The V gene is TRBV5-1, the J gene TRBJ1-1; unclear D gene. Per germline, CDR1 SGHRS and CDR2 YFSETQ. The CDR3 is 14 residues long. V was trimmed by 4 bases and J by 4 bases, leaving 14 bases between them.

The chain employs TRBV5-6 and TRBJ1-1; D gene uncertain. Germline loops: CDR1 SGHDT, CDR2 YYEEEE. The CDR3 extends over 13 amino acids. Trimming pared 7 bases from V and 0 bases from J, leaving 10 bases between. The CDR3 coding sequence is TGTGCCAGCGGACGGACGGTGAACACTGAAGCTTTCTTT. This translates into CASGRTVNTEAFF.

The V gene is TRBV3-1 (or the pseudogene TRBV3-2), the J gene TRBJ1-4; 7 bases agree with TRBD1. Germline V gene lookup returns CDR1 LGHDT and CDR2 YNNKEL (reference sequence). After removal of 1 base from V and 4 bases from J, the junction contained 12 bases not matched to a gene. This CDR3 region has 18 residues. CDR3 sequence: CASSQGMTGSYRNEKLFF. DNA of the CDR3: TGTGCCAGCAGCCAAGGGATGACAGGGTCCTACCGTAATGAAAAACTGTTTTTT.

The chain links TRBV28 to TRBJ1-5; 7 bases line up with TRBD1. The CDR3 spans 13 residues. Per the germline V gene, CDR1 is MDHEN and CDR2 is SYDVKM. The CDR3 DNA follows: TGTGCGACCGACAGGGTTGGCAATCAGCCCCAGCATTTT. This sequence encodes CATDRVGNQPQHF.

The gene calls are TRBV7-9 and TRBJ1-2; 9 bases line up with TRBD1. The trim removed 6 bases at V and 4 bases at J, leaving 6 bases unmatched. This CDR3 has 14 amino acids. Germline CDR1 is SEHNR and CDR2 is FQNEAQ (reference sequence). CDR3 in amino acids: CASSLQGASYGYTF. CDR3 DNA: TGTGCCAGCAGTCTACAGGGGGCCTCCTATGGCTACACCTTC.

The rearrangement uses TRBV10-3 and TRBJ1-4; a weak D match, TRBD1 (5 bases). The CDR3 runs to 18 residues. In germline, CDR1 is ENHRY, CDR2 SYGVKD. Trimming left V 1 base short and J 0 bases short, with 15 bases between. This CDR3 reads CAISEYAVGVATNEKLFF. In DNA form, the CDR3 reads TGTGCCATCAGTGAGTACGCCGTGGGGGTTGCAACTAATGAAAAACTGTTTTTT.

The chain has TRBV5-6 and TRBJ1-6, with D tentatively TRBD1 (6 bases). This CDR3 is 14 amino acids long. Trimming took 2 bases from V and 8 from J, leaving 11 bases between them. CDR1 and CDR2 from the germline V gene are SGHDT and YYEEEE. The CDR3 loop is CASSFYRVHSPLHF. CDR3 DNA sequence: TGTGCCAGCAGCTTTTACAGGGTACATTCACCCCTCCACTTT.

The chain is built from TRBV6-5 and TRBJ2-7; the D gene is possibly TRBD1 (5 bases). The CDR3 covers 15 residues. The germline CDR1 and CDR2 sequences are MNHEY and SVGAGI. The ends were cut back, 0 bases at V and 6 bases at J, with 15 bases in the middle. Here the CDR3 DNA reads TGTGCCAGCAGTTACTCCCAGGGTCCTAGTTCCGAGCAGTACTTC. Translated: CASSYSQGPSSEQYF.